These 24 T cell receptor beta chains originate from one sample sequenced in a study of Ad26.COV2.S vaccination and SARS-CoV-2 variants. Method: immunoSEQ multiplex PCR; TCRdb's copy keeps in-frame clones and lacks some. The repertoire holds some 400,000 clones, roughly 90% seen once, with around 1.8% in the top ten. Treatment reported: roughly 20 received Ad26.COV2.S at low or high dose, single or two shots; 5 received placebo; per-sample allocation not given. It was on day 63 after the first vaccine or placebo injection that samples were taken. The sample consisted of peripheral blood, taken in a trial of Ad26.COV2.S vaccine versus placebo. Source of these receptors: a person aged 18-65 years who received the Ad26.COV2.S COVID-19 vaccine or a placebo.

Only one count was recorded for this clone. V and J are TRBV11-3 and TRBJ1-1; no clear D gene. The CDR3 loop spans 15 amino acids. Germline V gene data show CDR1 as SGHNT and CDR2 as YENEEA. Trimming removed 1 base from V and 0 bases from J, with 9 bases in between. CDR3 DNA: TGTGCCAGCAGCTTAGTCGTGGGTATGAACACTGAAGCTTTCTTT. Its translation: CASSLVVGMNTEAFF.

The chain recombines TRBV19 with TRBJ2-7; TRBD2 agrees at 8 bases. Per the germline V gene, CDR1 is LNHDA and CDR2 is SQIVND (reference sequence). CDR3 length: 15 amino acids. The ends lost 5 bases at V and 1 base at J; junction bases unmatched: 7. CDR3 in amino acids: CASSPSGRGSYEQYF. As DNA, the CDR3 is TGTGCCAGTAGTCCCAGCGGGAGAGGATCCTACGAGCAGTACTTC. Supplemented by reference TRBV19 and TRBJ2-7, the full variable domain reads DGGITQSPKYLFRKEGQNVTLSCEQNLNHDAMYWYRQDPGQGLRLIYYSQIVNDFQKGDIAEGYSVSREKKESFPLTVTSAQKNPTAFYLCASSPSGRGSYEQYFGPGTRLTVT.

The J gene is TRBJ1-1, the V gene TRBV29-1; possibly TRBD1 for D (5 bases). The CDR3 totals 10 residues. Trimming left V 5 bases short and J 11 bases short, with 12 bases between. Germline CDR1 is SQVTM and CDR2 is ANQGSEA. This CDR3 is CSVRDPIAFF. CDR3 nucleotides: TGCAGCGTTCGGGACCCTATTGCTTTCTTT.

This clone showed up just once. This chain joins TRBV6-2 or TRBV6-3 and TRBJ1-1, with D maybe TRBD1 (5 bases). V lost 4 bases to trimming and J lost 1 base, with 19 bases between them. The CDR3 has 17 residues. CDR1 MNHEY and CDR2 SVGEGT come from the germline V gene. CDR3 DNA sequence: TGTGCCAGCAGTTTTGGCAGGGCTAAGTTGAAGAACACTGAAGCTTTCTTT. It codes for CASSFGRAKLKNTEAFF.

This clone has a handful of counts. DNA for the CDR3: TGTGCCAGTAACATCGGACAGGGGGCGGGCACCGGGGAGCTGTTTTTT. Its translation: CASNIGQGAGTGELFF. V and J are TRBV19 and TRBJ2-2, with 11 nucleotides matching TRBD1. Germline values: CDR1 LNHDA, CDR2 SQIVND (reference sequence). The V gene end was trimmed by 7 bases and the J gene end by 4 bases; junction bases not matched to a gene: 8. CDR3 length equals 16 residues. Full variable domain (outside the CDR3, taken from reference TRBV19 and TRBJ2-2): DGGITQSPKYLFRKEGQNVTLSCEQNLNHDAMYWYRQDPGQGLRLIYYSQIVNDFQKGDIAEGYSVSREKKESFPLTVTSAQKNPTAFYLCASNIGQGAGTGELFFGEGSRLTVL.

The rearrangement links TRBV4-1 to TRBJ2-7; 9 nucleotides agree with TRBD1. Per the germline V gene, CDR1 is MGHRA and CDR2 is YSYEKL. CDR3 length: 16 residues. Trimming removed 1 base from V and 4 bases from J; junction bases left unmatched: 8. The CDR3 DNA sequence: TGCGCCAGCAGCCAAGCGGCGGGACAGGGTTCTTACGAGCAGTACTTC. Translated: CASSQAAGQGSYEQYF.

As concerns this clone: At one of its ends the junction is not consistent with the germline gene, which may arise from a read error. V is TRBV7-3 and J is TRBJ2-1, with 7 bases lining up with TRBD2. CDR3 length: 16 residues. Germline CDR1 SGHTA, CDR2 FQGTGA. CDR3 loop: CASSVTAGSPYNEQFF. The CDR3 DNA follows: TGTGCCAGCAGCGTAACAGCGGGGTCCCCCTACAATGAGCAGTTCTTC.

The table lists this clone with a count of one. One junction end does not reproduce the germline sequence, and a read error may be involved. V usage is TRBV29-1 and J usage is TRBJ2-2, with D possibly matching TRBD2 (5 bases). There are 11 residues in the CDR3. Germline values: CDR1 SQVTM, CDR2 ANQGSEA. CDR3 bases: TGCAGCGTTGAGGGCACCGGGGAGCTGCTTTTT. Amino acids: CSVEGTGELLF.

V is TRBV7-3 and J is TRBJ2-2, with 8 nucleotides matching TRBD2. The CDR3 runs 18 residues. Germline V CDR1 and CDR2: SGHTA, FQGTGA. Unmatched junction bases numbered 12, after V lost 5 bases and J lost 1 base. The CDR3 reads CASSLPRGGRQNTGELFF. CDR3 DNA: TGTGCCAGCAGCCTTCCAAGGGGCGGGAGGCAGAACACCGGGGAGCTGTTTTTT.

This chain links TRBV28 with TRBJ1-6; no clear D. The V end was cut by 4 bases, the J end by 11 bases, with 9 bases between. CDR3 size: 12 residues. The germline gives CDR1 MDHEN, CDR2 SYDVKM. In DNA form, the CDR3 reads TGTGCCAGCAGTTCCAGGTTTCCACCCCTCCACTTT. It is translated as CASSSRFPPLHF.

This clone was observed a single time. In DNA, the CDR3 is TGTGCCAGCAGTTTAAGGATCCGGAGGGAGTATGAGCAGTTCTTC. This gives the protein CASSLRIRREYEQFF. V gene TRBV27 combines with J gene TRBJ2-1; D perhaps matches TRBD2 (6 bases). Trimming shortened V by 2 bases and J by 8 bases, and 16 bases separated the two germline ends. CDR3 length: 15 amino acids. CDR1 and CDR2 (germline): MNHEY, SMNVEV (reference sequence).

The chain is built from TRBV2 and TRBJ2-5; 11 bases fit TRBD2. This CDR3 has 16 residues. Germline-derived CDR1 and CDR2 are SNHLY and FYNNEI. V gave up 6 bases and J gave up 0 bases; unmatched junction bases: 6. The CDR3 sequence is CASSNPGLADQETQYF. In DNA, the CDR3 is TGTGCCAGCAGCAACCCGGGACTAGCGGACCAAGAGACCCAGTACTTC. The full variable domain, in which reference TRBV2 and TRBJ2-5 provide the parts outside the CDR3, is EPEVTQTPSHQVTQMGQEVILRCVPISNHLYFYWYRQILGQKVEFLVSFYNNEISEKSEIFDDQFSVERPDGSNFTLKIRSTKLEDSAMYFCASSNPGLADQETQYFGPGTRLLVL.

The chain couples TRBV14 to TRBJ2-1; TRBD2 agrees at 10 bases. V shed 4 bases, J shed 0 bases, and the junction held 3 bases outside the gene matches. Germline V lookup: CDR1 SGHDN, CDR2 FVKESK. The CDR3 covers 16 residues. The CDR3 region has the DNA TGTGCCAGCAGCCGAGCGGGAGGGGCCTCCTACAATGAGCAGTTCTTC. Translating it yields CASSRAGGASYNEQFF.

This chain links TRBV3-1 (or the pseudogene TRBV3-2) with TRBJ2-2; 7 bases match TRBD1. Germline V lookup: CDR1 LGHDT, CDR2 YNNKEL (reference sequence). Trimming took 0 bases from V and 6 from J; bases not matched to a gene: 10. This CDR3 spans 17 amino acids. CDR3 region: CASSQDLPTGTAGELFF. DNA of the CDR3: TGTGCCAGCAGCCAAGATCTTCCGACAGGGACGGCCGGGGAGCTGTTTTTT.

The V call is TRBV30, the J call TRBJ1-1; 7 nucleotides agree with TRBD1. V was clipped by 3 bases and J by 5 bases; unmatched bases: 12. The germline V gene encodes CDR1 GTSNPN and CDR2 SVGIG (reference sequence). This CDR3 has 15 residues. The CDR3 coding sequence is TGTGCCTGGAGCACTGCCGGGACAGTGCAAACTGAAGCTTTCTTT. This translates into CAWSTAGTVQTEAFF.

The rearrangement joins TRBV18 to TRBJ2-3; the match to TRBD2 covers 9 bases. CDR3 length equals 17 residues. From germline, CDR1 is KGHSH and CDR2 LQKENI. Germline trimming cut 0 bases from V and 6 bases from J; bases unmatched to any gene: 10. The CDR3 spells CASSPPVSGRLQDTQYF. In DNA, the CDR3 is TGTGCCAGCTCACCACCGGTAAGCGGGAGGCTGCAGGATACGCAGTATTTT.

In nucleotides, the CDR3 is TGCAGCGTTGAGACAGTGTGGGACCAAGAGACCCAGTACTTC. Amino acids: CSVETVWDQETQYF. The chain has TRBV29-1 and TRBJ2-5, with TRBD1 as a possible D gene (5 bases). The germline V and J ends were trimmed by 3 bases and 0 bases, with 11 bases remaining between them. In germline, CDR1 is SQVTM, CDR2 ANQGSEA. There are 14 residues in the CDR3.

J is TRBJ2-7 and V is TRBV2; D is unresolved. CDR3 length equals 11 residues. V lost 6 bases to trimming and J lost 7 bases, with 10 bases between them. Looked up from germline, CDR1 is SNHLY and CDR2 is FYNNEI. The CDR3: CASRSGSEQYF. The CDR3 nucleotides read TGTGCCAGCAGGTCAGGTTCTGAGCAGTACTTC.

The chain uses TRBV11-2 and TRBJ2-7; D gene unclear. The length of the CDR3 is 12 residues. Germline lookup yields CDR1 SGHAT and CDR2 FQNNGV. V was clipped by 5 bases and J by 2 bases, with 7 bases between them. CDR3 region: CASSPDAYEQYF. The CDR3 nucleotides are TGTGCCAGCAGCCCTGATGCCTACGAGCAGTACTTC.

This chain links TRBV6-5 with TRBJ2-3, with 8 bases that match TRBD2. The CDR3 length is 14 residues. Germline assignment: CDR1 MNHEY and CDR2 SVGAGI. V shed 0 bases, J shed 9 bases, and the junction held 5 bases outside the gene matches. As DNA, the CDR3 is TGTGCCAGCAGTTACTCAAATTTAGCGGGAACGCAGTATTTT. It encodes CASSYSNLAGTQYF.

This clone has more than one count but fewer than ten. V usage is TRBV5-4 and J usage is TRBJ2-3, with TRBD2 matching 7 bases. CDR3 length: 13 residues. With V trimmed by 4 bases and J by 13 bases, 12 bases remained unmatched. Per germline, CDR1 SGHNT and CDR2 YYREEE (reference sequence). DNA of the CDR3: TGTGCCAGCAGCCCCGGGGTGGCGGGAGACAAGTATTTT. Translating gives CASSPGVAGDKYF.

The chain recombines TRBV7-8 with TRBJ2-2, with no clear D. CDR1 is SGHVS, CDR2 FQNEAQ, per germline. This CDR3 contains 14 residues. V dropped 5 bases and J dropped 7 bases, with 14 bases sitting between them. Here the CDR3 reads CASSPEELGGELFF. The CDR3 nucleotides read TGTGCCAGCAGCCCCGAGGAGTTGGGCGGGGAGCTGTTTTTT.

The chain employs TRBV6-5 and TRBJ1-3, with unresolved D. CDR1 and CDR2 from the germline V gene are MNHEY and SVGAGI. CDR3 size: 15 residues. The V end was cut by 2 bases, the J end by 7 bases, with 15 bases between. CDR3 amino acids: CASSYAEASGNTIYF. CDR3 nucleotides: TGTGCCAGCAGTTACGCGGAGGCGTCGGGGAACACCATATATTTT.

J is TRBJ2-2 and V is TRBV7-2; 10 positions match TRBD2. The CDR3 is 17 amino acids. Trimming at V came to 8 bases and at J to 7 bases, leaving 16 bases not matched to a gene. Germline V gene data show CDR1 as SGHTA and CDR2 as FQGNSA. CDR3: CASGQPAGGPVVGELFF. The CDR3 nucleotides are TGTGCCAGCGGGCAGCCAGCGGGAGGGCCAGTCGTCGGGGAGCTGTTTTTT.